Detailed here is one TCR beta chain. No antigen is known for it. Repertoires were generated with immunoSEQ multiplex PCR, while TCRdb's copy carries only in-frame clones and drops some. Here the sample spans 300,000 to 400,000 clones, around four fifths being singletons. The entry originates in a study of Ad26.COV2.S vaccination and SARS-CoV-2 variants. The CDR3 covers 15 residues. V was pared by 4 bases and J by 0 bases, with 13 bases between. Germline CDR1 and CDR2: SGHDT and YYEEEE. Treatment of the sample: roughly 19 received Ad26.COV2.S at low or high dose, single or two shots; several received placebo; per-sample allocation not given. Day 63 after the first injection of vaccine or placebo was the sampling time. Overall study findings and caveats: Non-spike TCR breadth showed similarity between vaccine and placebo recipients.

The source material was peripheral blood, sampled in a trial of Ad26.COV2.S vaccine versus placebo. J is TRBJ1-2 and V is TRBV5-6; no definite D call. The clonotype originates from a person between 18 and 59 years old who received the Ad26.COV2.S COVID-19 vaccine or a placebo. CDR3 amino acids: CASSERLMANYGYTF. The DNA of the CDR3 is TGTGCCAGCAGCGAAAGACTGATGGCTAACTATGGCTACACCTTC. The complete variable domain, with remaining parts taken from reference TRBV5-6 and TRBJ1-2, reads DAGVTQSPTHLIKTRGQQVTLRCSPKSGHDTVSWYQQALGQGPQFIFQYYEEEERQRGNFPDRFSGHQFPNYSSELNVNALLLGDSALYLCASSERLMANYGYTFGSGTRLTVV.